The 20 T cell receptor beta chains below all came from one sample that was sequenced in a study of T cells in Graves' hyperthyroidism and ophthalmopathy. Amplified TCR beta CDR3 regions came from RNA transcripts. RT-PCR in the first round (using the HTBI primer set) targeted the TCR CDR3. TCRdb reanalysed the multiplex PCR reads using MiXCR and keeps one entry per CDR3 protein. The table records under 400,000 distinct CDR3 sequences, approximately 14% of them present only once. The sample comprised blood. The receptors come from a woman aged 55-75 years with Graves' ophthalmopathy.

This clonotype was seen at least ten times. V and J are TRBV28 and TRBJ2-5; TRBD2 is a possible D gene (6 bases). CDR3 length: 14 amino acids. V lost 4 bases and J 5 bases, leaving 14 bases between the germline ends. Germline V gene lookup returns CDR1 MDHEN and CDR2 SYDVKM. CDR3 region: CASSSSSRGETQYF. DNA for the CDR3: TGTGCCAGCAGTTCCTCCTCGCGGGGTGAGACCCAGTACTTC.

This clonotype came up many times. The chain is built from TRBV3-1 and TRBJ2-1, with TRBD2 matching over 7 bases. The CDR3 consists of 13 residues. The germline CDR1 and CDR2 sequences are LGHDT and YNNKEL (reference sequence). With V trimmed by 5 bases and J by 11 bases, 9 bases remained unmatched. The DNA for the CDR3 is TGTGCCAGCAGCGCCCTAGCGGAGGGGCAGCAGTTCTTC. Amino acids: CASSALAEGQQFF.

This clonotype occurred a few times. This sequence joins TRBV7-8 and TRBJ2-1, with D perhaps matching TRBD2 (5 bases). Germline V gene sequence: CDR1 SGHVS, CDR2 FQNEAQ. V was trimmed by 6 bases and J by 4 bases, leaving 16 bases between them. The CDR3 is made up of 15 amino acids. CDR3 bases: TGTGCCAGCAGGTCCGGAGGCGGACGATACAATGAGCAGTTCTTC. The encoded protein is CASRSGGGRYNEQFF.

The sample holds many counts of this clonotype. The CDR3 protein is CASSSPGTGRETQYF. The DNA of the CDR3 is TGTGCCAGCAGTTCCCCCGGGACAGGGCGCGAGACCCAGTACTTC. The V gene is TRBV28, the J gene TRBJ2-5; 9 nucleotides match TRBD1. Germline V gives CDR1 MDHEN, CDR2 SYDVKM. This CDR3 contains 15 residues. Losses at the gene ends were 4 bases for V and 5 bases for J; bases not matched to a gene: 8. The whole variable domain, filled in from reference TRBV28 and TRBJ2-5, reads DVKVTQSSRYLVKRTGEKVFLECVQDMDHENMFWYRQDPGLGLRLIYFSYDVKMKEKGDIPEGYSVSREKKERFSLILESASTNQTSMYLCASSSPGTGRETQYFGPGTRLLVL.

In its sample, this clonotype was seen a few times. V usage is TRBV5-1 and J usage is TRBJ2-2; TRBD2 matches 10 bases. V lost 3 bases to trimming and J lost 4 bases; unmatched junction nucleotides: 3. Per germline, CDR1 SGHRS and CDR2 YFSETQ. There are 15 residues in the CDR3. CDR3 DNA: TGCGCCAGCAGCTGGACTAGCGGAGGCACCGGGGAGCTGTTTTTT. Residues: CASSWTSGGTGELFF.

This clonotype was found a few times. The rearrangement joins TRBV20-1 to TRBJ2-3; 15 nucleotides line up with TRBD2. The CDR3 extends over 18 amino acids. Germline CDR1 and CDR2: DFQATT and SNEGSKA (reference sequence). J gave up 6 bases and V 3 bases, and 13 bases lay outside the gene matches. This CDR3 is CSARPPGGLAGGADTQYF. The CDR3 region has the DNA TGCAGTGCTAGGCCGCCTGGGGGACTAGCGGGGGGAGCGGATACGCAGTATTTT.

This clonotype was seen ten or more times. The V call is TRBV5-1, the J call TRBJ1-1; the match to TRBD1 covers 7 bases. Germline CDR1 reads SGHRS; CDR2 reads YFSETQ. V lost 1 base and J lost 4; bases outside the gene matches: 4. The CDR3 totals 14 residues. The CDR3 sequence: CASSLTGAATEAFF. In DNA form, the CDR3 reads TGCGCCAGCAGCTTGACAGGGGCGGCCACTGAAGCTTTCTTT.

CDR3 nucleotides: TGTGCCAGCAGCTTAAGAGGGGCGGGAGGGGGTAATGAGCAGTTCTTC. Amino acids: CASSLRGAGGGNEQFF. The V and J genes are TRBV7-3 and TRBJ2-1, with 9 positions matching TRBD2. CDR1 SGHTA and CDR2 FQGTGA come from the germline V gene. Germline trimming cut 1 base from V and 7 bases from J; bases unmatched to any gene: 8. This CDR3 is built from 16 residues. Full variable domain (remainder filled in from reference TRBV7-3 and TRBJ2-1): GAGVSQTPSNKVTEKGKYVELRCDPISGHTALYWYRQSLGQGPEFLIYFQGTGAADDSGLPNDRFFAVRPEGSVSTLKIQRTERGDSAVYLCASSLRGAGGGNEQFFGPGTRLTVL.

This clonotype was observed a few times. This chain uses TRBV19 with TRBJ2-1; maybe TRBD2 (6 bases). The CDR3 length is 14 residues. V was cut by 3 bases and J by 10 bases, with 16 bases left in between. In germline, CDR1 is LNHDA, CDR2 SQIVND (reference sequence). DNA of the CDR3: TGTGCCAGTAGTATTAGTGGCGGGAATGGGGAGCAGTTCTTC. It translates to CASSISGGNGEQFF.

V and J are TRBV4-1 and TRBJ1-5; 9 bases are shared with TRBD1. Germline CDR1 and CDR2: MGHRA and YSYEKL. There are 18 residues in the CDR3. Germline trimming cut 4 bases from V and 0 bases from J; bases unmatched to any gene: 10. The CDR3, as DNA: TGCGCCAGCAGCCCCCGTTCGGGACAGGGCTATAGCAATCAGCCCCAGCATTTT. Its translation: CASSPRSGQGYSNQPQHF.

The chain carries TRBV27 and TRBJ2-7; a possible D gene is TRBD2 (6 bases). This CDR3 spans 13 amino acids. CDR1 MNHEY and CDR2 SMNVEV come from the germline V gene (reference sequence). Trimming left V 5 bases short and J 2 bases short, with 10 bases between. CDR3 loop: CASSAGGPYEQYF. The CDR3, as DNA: TGTGCCAGCAGTGCCGGGGGACCCTACGAGCAGTACTTC.

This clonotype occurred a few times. This CDR3 reads CASSVGRPLTDTQYF. CDR3 bases: TGTGCCAGCAGCGTAGGGAGACCTCTGACAGATACGCAGTATTTT. The V and J genes are TRBV9 and TRBJ2-3; D ambiguous. CDR1 and CDR2 from the germline V gene are SGDLS and YYNGEE. This CDR3 spans 15 amino acids. V was clipped by 0 bases and J by 3 bases, with 11 bases between them.

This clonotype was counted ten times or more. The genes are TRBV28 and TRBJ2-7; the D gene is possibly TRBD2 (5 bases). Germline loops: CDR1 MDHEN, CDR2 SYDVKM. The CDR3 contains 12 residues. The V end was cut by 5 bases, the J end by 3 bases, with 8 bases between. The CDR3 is CASSTSFYEQYF. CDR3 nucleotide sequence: TGTGCCAGCAGTACTAGTTTCTACGAGCAGTACTTC. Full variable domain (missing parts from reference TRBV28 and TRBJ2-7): DVKVTQSSRYLVKRTGEKVFLECVQDMDHENMFWYRQDPGLGLRLIYFSYDVKMKEKGDIPEGYSVSREKKERFSLILESASTNQTSMYLCASSTSFYEQYFGPGTRLTVT.

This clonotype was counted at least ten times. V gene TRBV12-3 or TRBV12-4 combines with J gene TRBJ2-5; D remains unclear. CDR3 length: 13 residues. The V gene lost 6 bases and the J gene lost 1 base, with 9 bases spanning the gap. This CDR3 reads CASRRPSQETQYF. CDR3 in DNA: TGTGCCAGCAGGCGACCGAGCCAAGAGACCCAGTACTTC.

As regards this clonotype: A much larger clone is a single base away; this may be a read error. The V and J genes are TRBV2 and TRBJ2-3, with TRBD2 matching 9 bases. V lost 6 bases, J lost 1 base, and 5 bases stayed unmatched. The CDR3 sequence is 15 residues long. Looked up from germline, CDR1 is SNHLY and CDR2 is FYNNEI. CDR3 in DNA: TGTGCCAGCAGGGAGACTAGCGGCCGCACAGATACGCAGTATTTT. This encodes CASRETSGRTDTQYF.

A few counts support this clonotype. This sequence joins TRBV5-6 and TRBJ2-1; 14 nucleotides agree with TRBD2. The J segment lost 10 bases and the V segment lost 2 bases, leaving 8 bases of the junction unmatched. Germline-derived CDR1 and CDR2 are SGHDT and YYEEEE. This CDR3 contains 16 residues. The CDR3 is CASSLGGLAGVGEQFF. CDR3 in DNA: TGTGCCAGCAGCTTAGGGGGACTAGCGGGAGTAGGCGAGCAGTTCTTC.

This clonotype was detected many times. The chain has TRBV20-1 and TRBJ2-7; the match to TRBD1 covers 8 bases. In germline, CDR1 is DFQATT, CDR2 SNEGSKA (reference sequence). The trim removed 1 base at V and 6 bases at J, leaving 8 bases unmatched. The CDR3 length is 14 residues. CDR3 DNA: TGCAGTGCTAGAGTTGGGCAGGGGGCATTCGAGCAGTACTTC. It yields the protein CSARVGQGAFEQYF.

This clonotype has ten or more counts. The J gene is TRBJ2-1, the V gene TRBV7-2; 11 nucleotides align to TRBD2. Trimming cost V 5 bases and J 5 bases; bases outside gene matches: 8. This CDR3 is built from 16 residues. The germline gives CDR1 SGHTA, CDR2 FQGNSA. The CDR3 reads CASSQSGTSGHNEQFF. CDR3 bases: TGTGCCAGCAGCCAAAGTGGGACTAGCGGTCACAATGAGCAGTTCTTC.

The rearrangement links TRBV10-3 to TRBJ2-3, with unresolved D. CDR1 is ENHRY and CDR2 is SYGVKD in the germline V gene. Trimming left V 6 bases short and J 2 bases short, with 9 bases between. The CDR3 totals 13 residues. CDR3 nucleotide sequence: TGTGCCATCAGGGGCGACCCCACAGATACGCAGTATTTT. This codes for CAIRGDPTDTQYF.

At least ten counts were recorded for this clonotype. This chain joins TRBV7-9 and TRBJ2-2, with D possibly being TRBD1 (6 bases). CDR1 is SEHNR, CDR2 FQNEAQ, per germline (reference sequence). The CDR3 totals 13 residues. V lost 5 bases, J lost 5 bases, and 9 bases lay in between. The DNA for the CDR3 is TGTGCCAGCAGCCGAGGGGGTACCGGGGAGCTGTTTTTT. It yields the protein CASSRGGTGELFF.